The 21 T cell receptor beta chains below come from one sample, sequenced in a study of T-cell reconstitution after alpha-beta-depleted transplantation in children. Library preparation (for TCRbeta) was performed with unique molecular identifiers. TCRdb reprocessed the PCR reads via MiXCR and lists one record per CDR3 protein. Found here are 190,000 or so distinct CDR3 sequences, more than 6.5% of them singletons; the top ten hold around 3.1%. The sample was PBMCs from the stem cell graft donor, taken from the stem cell graft. These receptors all come from a human donor who donated a stem cell graft to a child with Wiskott-Aldrich syndrome.

The sample holds many counts of this clonotype. The chain combines TRBV28 with TRBJ2-1; TRBD2 is a possible D gene (6 bases). Trimming took 5 bases from V and 6 from J, leaving 14 bases between them. The CDR3 runs 14 residues. Germline CDR1 reads MDHEN; CDR2 reads SYDVKM. CDR3 amino acids: CASSIPSGRNEQFF. Written as DNA, the CDR3 is TGTGCCAGCAGTATACCCAGCGGGCGCAATGAGCAGTTCTTC.

Many counts were recorded for this clonotype. V usage is TRBV6-5 and J usage is TRBJ2-3, with 12 bases fitting TRBD2. CDR1 and CDR2 (germline): MNHEY, SVGAGI. The ends lost 0 bases at V and 9 bases at J; junction bases unmatched: 16. The CDR3 totals 19 residues. The CDR3 DNA reads as TGTGCCAGCAGTTACTCGACCCTAGCGGGAGGGTCCGACTTTGACACGCAGTATTTT. Protein sequence: CASSYSTLAGGSDFDTQYF.

V usage is TRBV18 and J usage is TRBJ2-3, with 7 bases aligning to TRBD2. Trimming cost V 1 base and J 2 bases; bases outside gene matches: 9. This CDR3 region has 17 residues. The germline V gene has CDR1 KGHSH and CDR2 LQKENI. The CDR3, as DNA: TGTGCCAGCTCACCACTCGTCCCTAGCGGTACCACAGATACGCAGTATTTT. Translating gives CASSPLVPSGTTDTQYF.

This clonotype was seen ten or more times. The J gene is TRBJ2-1, the V gene TRBV12-3 or TRBV12-4; D not resolved. The CDR3 totals 13 residues. The V end was cut by 7 bases, the J end by 2 bases, with 9 bases between. The CDR3 coding sequence is TGTGCCAGCACCGGTGGGGCCTACAATGAGCAGTTCTTC. This gives the protein CASTGGAYNEQFF.

This clonotype was counted at least ten times. The chain links TRBV13 to TRBJ2-2; D is perhaps TRBD2 (5 bases). The germline CDR1 and CDR2 sequences are PRHDT and FYEKMQ (reference sequence). This CDR3 has 15 amino acids. V gave up 1 base and J gave up 2 bases, with 8 bases separating them. The CDR3 loop is CASSLAEGNTGELFF. Written as DNA, the CDR3 is TGTGCCAGCAGCTTAGCAGAGGGCAACACCGGGGAGCTGTTTTTT.

There are many counts of this clonotype. An end of the junction does not agree with germline; a read error may underlie this. The rearrangement links TRBV5-1 to TRBJ1-1; D unclear. Germline lookup yields CDR1 SGHRS and CDR2 YFSETQ. The CDR3 consists of 14 residues. CDR3 loop: CASSPRTENTEAFF. CDR3 nucleotide sequence: TGTGCCAGCTCACCCAGGACGGAGAACACTGAAGCTTTCTTT.

This rearrangement joins TRBV3-1 to TRBJ1-6; 7 nucleotides match TRBD1. V shed 4 bases and J 16 bases; nucleotides not matched to a gene: 13. This CDR3 spans 14 amino acids. Germline V gene data show CDR1 as LGHDT and CDR2 as YNNKEL (reference sequence). CDR3 region: CASSLLSGTDTLHF. CDR3 DNA: TGTGCCAGCAGCCTTCTTTCCGGGACAGATACTCTCCACTTT.

This clonotype was picked up many times. The chain employs TRBV2 and TRBJ2-2; 7 bases are shared with TRBD1. In germline, CDR1 is SNHLY, CDR2 FYNNEI. The junction had 7 bases not matched to a gene; V was cut back by 6 bases and J by 3 bases. CDR3 size: 15 residues. CDR3 sequence reads: CASSRQGSDTGELFF. CDR3 coding DNA: TGTGCCAGCAGCCGACAGGGTTCGGACACCGGGGAGCTGTTTTTT.

This clonotype was recorded at least ten times. The gene calls are TRBV10-3 and TRBJ2-5; 7 bases fit TRBD1. J gave up 1 base and V 6 bases, and 2 bases lay outside the gene matches. This CDR3 is built from 13 residues. Germline V gives CDR1 ENHRY, CDR2 SYGVKD. The DNA for the CDR3 is TGTGCCATCAGGAGGACAGGCCAAGAGACCCAGTACTTC. This codes for CAIRRTGQETQYF.

Many counts were recorded for this clonotype. The DNA for the CDR3 is TGTGCCAGTAAGGGACTGCTCGGTGAAGCTTTCTTT. Amino acid sequence: CASKGLLGEAFF. This sequence joins TRBV19 and TRBJ1-1, with D perhaps matching TRBD1 (5 bases). Per the germline V gene, CDR1 is LNHDA and CDR2 is SQIVND (reference sequence). The V end lost 7 bases, the J end lost 7 bases, and 13 bases lay between the germline ends. This CDR3 region has 12 residues.

This clonotype has more than one count but fewer than ten. This chain links TRBV7-9 with TRBJ2-1; D is uncertain. This CDR3 is built from 14 residues. The germline gives CDR1 SEHNR, CDR2 FQNEAQ (reference sequence). V was shortened by 1 base and J by 4 bases, with 8 bases between the two germline ends. The CDR3 DNA sequence: TGTGCCAGCAGCTTAGGGAGCCGATACAATGAGCAGTTCTTC. Amino acids: CASSLGSRYNEQFF.

This clonotype was seen at least ten times. The chain is built from TRBV6-5 and TRBJ2-1; TRBD1 aligns across 7 bases. CDR3 length: 16 amino acids. Per germline, CDR1 MNHEY and CDR2 SVGAGI. V gave up 0 bases and J gave up 4 bases; unmatched junction bases: 6. In nucleotides, the CDR3 is TGTGCCAGCAGTTACTCTGCCCCGGGACAGTACAATGAGCAGTTCTTC. Residues: CASSYSAPGQYNEQFF.

In this sample, this clonotype turned up many times. This chain joins TRBV5-1 and TRBJ1-3; D remains ambiguous. The CDR3 covers 15 residues. V lost 0 bases and J 4 bases, leaving 11 bases between the germline ends. CDR1 is SGHRS, CDR2 YFSETQ, per germline. The CDR3 sequence: CASSLDFEGGNTIYF. DNA for the CDR3: TGCGCCAGCAGCTTGGACTTCGAAGGGGGAAACACCATATATTTT. Using reference TRBV5-1 and TRBJ1-3 for the parts outside the CDR3, the full variable domain is KAGVTQTPRYLIKTRGQQVTLSCSPISGHRSVSWYQQTPGQGLQFLFEYFSETQRNKGNFPGRFSGRQFSNSRSEMNVSTLELGDSALYLCASSLDFEGGNTIYFGEGSWLTVV.

This clonotype was observed at least ten times. The chain links TRBV5-1 to TRBJ2-1, with TRBD2 as a possible D gene (5 bases). CDR3 length: 14 amino acids. From germline, CDR1 is SGHRS and CDR2 YFSETQ. V lost 0 bases and J lost 12, with 16 bases in between. The CDR3 region is CASSLDAWESLQFF. CDR3 in DNA: TGCGCCAGCAGCTTGGATGCGTGGGAGAGTTTGCAGTTCTTC.

This clonotype was counted many times. The chain carries TRBV27 and TRBJ2-5, with TRBD1 identical over 9 bases. After removal of 6 bases from V and 4 bases from J, the junction contained 6 bases not matched to a gene. The CDR3 spans 14 residues. Germline CDR1 MNHEY, CDR2 SMNVEV (reference sequence). Written as DNA, the CDR3 is TGTGCCAGCAGGCGACCGGGACAGGGAGAGACCCAGTACTTC. It encodes CASRRPGQGETQYF.

This clonotype was picked up a small number of times. This chain uses TRBV3-1 with TRBJ1-6, with D uncertain. Germline V CDR1 and CDR2: LGHDT, YNNKEL (reference sequence). The CDR3 is 13 amino acids. The V end was cut by 4 bases, the J end by 9 bases, with 10 bases between. In DNA, the CDR3 is TGTGCCAGCAGCCCGTCGGAACCTTCACCCCTCCACTTT. Translating it yields CASSPSEPSPLHF.

This clonotype was detected many times. The rearrangement joins TRBV4-1 to TRBJ1-1, with D unresolved. Germline V CDR1 and CDR2: MGHRA, YSYEKL. Trimming removed 4 bases from V and 4 bases from J, with 10 bases in between. The CDR3 contains 13 residues. The CDR3 DNA follows: TGCGCCAGCAGCCCGGAGGTTCCCACTGAAGCTTTCTTT. Encoded protein: CASSPEVPTEAFF.

This clonotype occurred many times. The V gene is TRBV7-8, the J gene TRBJ2-1; the D gene is possibly TRBD1 (5 bases). The CDR3 consists of 19 residues. Germline loops: CDR1 SGHVS, CDR2 FQNEAQ. The V gene lost 5 bases and the J gene lost 5 bases, with 28 bases spanning the gap. The CDR3 reads CASSKDMSPSAVGDNEQFF. For the CDR3, the DNA is TGTGCCAGCAGCAAGGACATGTCACCAAGCGCGGTTGGGGACAATGAGCAGTTCTTC.

This clonotype was counted at least ten times. This chain connects TRBV5-6 to TRBJ2-5, with a possible D match to TRBD1 (6 bases). The length of the CDR3 is 14 residues. The V gene lost 1 base and the J gene lost 5 bases, with 12 bases spanning the gap. Germline CDR1 is SGHDT and CDR2 is YYEEEE. The CDR3 here is CASSLFWGLETQYF. The CDR3 DNA sequence: TGTGCCAGCAGCTTGTTTTGGGGGCTTGAGACCCAGTACTTC. The full variable domain, its missing parts supplied by reference TRBV5-6 and TRBJ2-5, is DAGVTQSPTHLIKTRGQQVTLRCSPKSGHDTVSWYQQALGQGPQFIFQYYEEEERQRGNFPDRFSGHQFPNYSSELNVNALLLGDSALYLCASSLFWGLETQYFGPGTRLLVL.

This clonotype was detected many times. The chain carries TRBV11-2 and TRBJ2-5; D perhaps matches TRBD1 (5 bases). CDR3 size: 14 residues. V was trimmed by 1 base and J by 1 base, leaving 7 bases between them. Germline V lookup: CDR1 SGHAT, CDR2 FQNNGV. The CDR3 sequence: CASSLVDSQETQYF. CDR3 DNA sequence: TGTGCCAGCAGCTTAGTAGACAGCCAAGAGACCCAGTACTTC.

This clonotype was found many times. The chain joins TRBV10-3 to TRBJ2-3, with TRBD2 matching over 9 bases. Losses at the gene ends were 5 bases for V and 3 bases for J; bases not matched to a gene: 12. The CDR3 loop spans 17 amino acids. Per the germline V gene, CDR1 is ENHRY and CDR2 is SYGVKD. CDR3 sequence reads: CAISLPIGTSSTDTQYF. For the CDR3, the DNA is TGTGCCATCAGTCTCCCGATCGGGACTAGCTCTACAGATACGCAGTATTTT.